This TCR beta chain was captured in a study of identical twins (TCRdb year 2016). Broadly, across the study: To test whether fetal clonotypes persist, this study deep-sequenced TCR alpha and beta repertoires from monozygotic twins, from unrelated adults of various ages, and from cord blood. Replicate twin experiments were performed at different times using different library preparation protocols to rule out contamination.

Libraries were built with 5' RACE. The data were produced on an Illumina HiSeq 2000. A universal primer binding site was added through template switching, and the final cDNA carried a unique molecular identifier so that TCR cDNA molecules could be counted accurately. Specific primers in the conserved constant-segment region were used to synthesize first-strand cDNA for TCR alpha and beta chains. To control for contamination, every cDNA library carried two barcodes: a SMART-Mk sample barcode plus Illumina barcodes. TruSeq adapter sequences and Illumina sample barcodes were added in two successive PCR steps. The Illumina HiSeq platform was used with custom primers to sequence TCR alpha and beta cDNA libraries. In the paper's pipeline: MiGEC processed the raw reads to extract unique molecular identifiers, while MiXCR was used to determine the CDR3 positions. Recombination models were inferred per individual with the repgenHMM and IGoR tools using an EM algorithm. The tcR package in R was used for shared clonotype analysis, with sharing normalized by the product of cloneset sizes. To study raw recombination without the effects of thymic and clonal selection, out-of-frame nonproductive sequences were analyzed. Using fastp trimming at Q25 and MiXCR clonotype assembly, TCRdb reanalyzed the public sequencing data and kept in-frame beta chains. Entries are consolidated by CDR3 protein sequence, retaining the most common genes and DNA. For this entry, the V and J calls and clone size follow TCRdb and not the study's own pipeline. Within this sample are more than 1.5 million distinct CDR3 sequences, with less than 40% of them counted one time only. The biggest ten clones account for about 0.25% of the sample.

General findings and caveats noted by the study authors: Zero-insertion analyses could be partly confounded by invariant T cells such as MAIT and iNKT, though diverse VJ usage argued against such confounding for most clonotypes. Compared with coincidental sharing between unrelated individuals, an excess of low generation-probability sequences was observed among out-of-frame TCR alpha sequences shared between twins. Abundant cord blood beta clonotypes carried fewer insertions; young adult naive repertoires showed a weaker similar trend, while memory repertoires showed none. Recombination models systematically underestimated out-of-frame TCR alpha sharing in monozygotic twins but agreed with sharing between unrelated individuals. A weaker excess of twin sharing was found in beta out-of-frame sequences because the signal-to-noise ratio was lowered by fewer shared sequences. Because the same donors could not be followed over many years, conclusions were based on cross-sectional statistical analysis.

Every donor was a healthy Caucasian. Of note for this clonotype: There is no known antigen for this receptor. No much larger clonotype is one base removed from it; base qualities were not supplied.

Sample: cord blood. This TCR derives from a newborn girl in good health.

This receptor carries the CDR3 CASSPGRTYYNEQYF. The nucleotides read TGTGCCAGCAGCCCAGGACGGACGTACTACAATGAGCAGTACTTC. The sequence joins TRBV7-8 to TRBJ2-7, with the D gene uncertain. CDR1 and CDR2 (SGHVS, FQNEAQ) derive from the germline V gene. Cut back by 5 bases and 7 bases, the V and J ends lie 21 bases apart. The CDR3 runs 15 amino acids, cysteine and phenylalanine included. The entry retains the CDR3 DNA only, 45 bases that are in frame from base 1.